This T cell receptor beta chain was recorded in a study of T-cell reconstitution after alpha-beta-depleted transplantation in children. Remarks on this clonotype: The target antigen is unknown.

A TCRbeta library incorporating unique molecular identifiers was prepared. TCRdb passed the PCR reads through MiXCR, listing each CDR3 protein once. The sample contains around 450,000 distinct CDR3 sequences, approximately 42% of which appear only once. Germline V lookup: CDR1 MDHEN, CDR2 SYDVKM. This CDR3 comprises 15 residues. The V segment lost 3 bases and the J segment 2 bases; nucleotides outside the gene matches: 4. Study results and caveats: Reports say that about two months after transplant, the alpha-beta T cells came out of several hundred graft clones that had expanded. At the one-year point after transplant, T-cell counts and TCRbeta diversity were found to come mostly from T cells that had been newly produced.

The chain recombines TRBV28 with TRBJ1-2; TRBD1 aligns across 9 bases. This TCR derives from a girl aged 2-15 years with aplastic anemia, due to receive a stem cell transplant. This specimen consisted of PBMCs, obtained before TCRalphabeta/CD19-depleted stem cell transplant. CDR3 protein: CASSFAGTGNYGYTF. CDR3 DNA: TGTGCCAGCAGTTTTGCCGGGACAGGGAACTATGGCTACACCTTC.